The 17 T cell receptor beta chains given below trace back to one sample, sequenced in a study of shared clonotypes between healthy human individuals. Measured with immunoSEQ multiplex PCR; TCRdb has only the in-frame clones, and not every one. The sample carries approximately 650,000 clones, just under 97% recorded once. It was CD45RO-negative cells, positively selected for CCR7, that made up naive CD8 cells, with terminally differentiated effector memory CD45RA+ cells excluded. The sequenced sample was naive CD8+ T cells sorted from blood. The source of these receptors is a woman aged 25 to 39 in good health.

The gene calls are TRBV13 and TRBJ1-2; unclear D gene. Germline V lookup: CDR1 PRHDT, CDR2 FYEKMQ (reference sequence). This CDR3 has 14 residues. Trimming removed 6 bases from V and 2 bases from J, with 13 bases in between. The CDR3, as DNA: TGTGCCAGCAGGATCGCCCGGGAGAACTATGGCTACACCTTC. It yields the protein CASRIARENYGYTF.

In this sample, this clone turned up many times. The CDR3 sequence is CASKLTVEKTQYF. CDR3 bases: TGTGCCAGCAAATTGACTGTTGAAAAGACCCAGTACTTC. This chain links TRBV7-8 with TRBJ2-5; unclear D gene. This CDR3 comprises 13 residues. Looked up from germline, CDR1 is SGHVS and CDR2 is FQNEAQ. V lost 7 bases and J 6 bases, leaving 15 bases between the germline ends.

CDR3 in amino acids: CASSPPANYEQFF. CDR3 DNA: TGTGCCAGCTCACCACCGGCAAACTATGAGCAGTTCTTC. V gene TRBV18 combines with J gene TRBJ2-1, with no clear D. This CDR3 has 13 residues. CDR1 is KGHSH, CDR2 LQKENI, per germline. Trimming took off 0 bases at V and 8 bases at J, with 8 bases between the two ends.

The chain is built from TRBV7-6 and TRBJ2-5; perhaps TRBD1 as D (7 bases). This CDR3 has 15 residues. With 5 bases removed from V and 9 bases from J, the gap between germline ends came to 22 bases. The germline V gene encodes CDR1 SGHVS and CDR2 FNYEAQ. CDR3 amino acids: CASSPVRGAQAAQYF. CDR3 nucleotides: TGTGCCAGCAGCCCGGTCAGGGGGGCCCAAGCGGCCCAGTACTTC.

The chain is built from TRBV9 and TRBJ2-7; D remains ambiguous. Per germline, CDR1 SGDLS and CDR2 YYNGEE. V dropped 1 base and J dropped 5 bases, with 10 bases sitting between them. The CDR3 sequence is 13 residues long. DNA of the CDR3: TGTGCCAGCAGCGTACCCCCCTCTGACGAGCAGTACTTC. The encoded protein is CASSVPPSDEQYF.

This rearrangement joins TRBV28 to TRBJ2-2; 7 bases align to TRBD2. Germline V gene data show CDR1 as MDHEN and CDR2 as SYDVKM. This CDR3 is built from 17 residues. V lost 5 bases and J lost 7; bases outside the gene matches: 16. The CDR3 spells CASSHHREAGAVGELFF. CDR3 bases: TGTGCCAGCAGTCATCACCGGGAGGCGGGAGCGGTCGGGGAGCTGTTTTTT. Supplemented by reference TRBV28 and TRBJ2-2, the full variable domain reads DVKVTQSSRYLVKRTGEKVFLECVQDMDHENMFWYRQDPGLGLRLIYFSYDVKMKEKGDIPEGYSVSREKKERFSLILESASTNQTSMYLCASSHHREAGAVGELFFGEGSRLTVL.

This clone has a handful of counts. This chain links TRBV28 with TRBJ1-5; 9 bases agree with TRBD1. CDR1 and CDR2 (germline): MDHEN, SYDVKM. The CDR3 covers 14 residues. J lost 6 bases, V lost 3 bases, and 3 bases had no gene match. CDR3 DNA: TGTGCCAGCAGTTTGGACAGGGGTGTTCAGCCCCAGCATTTT. As protein: CASSLDRGVQPQHF.

The chain uses TRBV7-6 and TRBJ2-5; weak D call: TRBD2 (6 bases). V was clipped by 5 bases and J by 5 bases, with 21 bases between them. The CDR3 totals 16 residues. In germline, CDR1 is SGHVS, CDR2 FNYEAQ. The CDR3 nucleotides are TGTGCCAGCAGCCCAACGGTCCGGGGAGGATTGGAGACCCAGTACTTC. Amino acids: CASSPTVRGGLETQYF.

This chain links TRBV27 with TRBJ2-1, with 11 bases matching TRBD2. The V gene end was trimmed by 4 bases and the J gene end by 8 bases; junction bases not matched to a gene: 7. This CDR3 has 15 residues. Germline assignment: CDR1 MNHEY and CDR2 SMNVEV (reference sequence). The CDR3 spells CASSSSGRTIDEQFF. CDR3 nucleotide sequence: TGTGCCAGCAGTTCTAGCGGGAGGACGATCGATGAGCAGTTCTTC.

The chain recombines TRBV28 with TRBJ1-1; unclear D gene. The germline V gene encodes CDR1 MDHEN and CDR2 SYDVKM. The CDR3 is 12 residues long. Trimming took 5 bases from V and 6 from J, leaving 10 bases between them. CDR3: CASSTTDAEAFF. CDR3 in DNA: TGTGCCAGCAGTACCACAGACGCTGAAGCTTTCTTT.

The chain recombines TRBV4-2 with TRBJ2-3; TRBD2 matches at 8 bases. V was clipped by 4 bases and J by 6 bases; unmatched bases: 12. The CDR3 is made up of 16 amino acids. In germline, CDR1 is LGHNA, CDR2 YNFKEQ. In DNA form, the CDR3 reads TGTGCCAGCAGCCCGATCCTAGGGACTAGATCCGATACGCAGTATTTT. This gives the protein CASSPILGTRSDTQYF.

The CDR3 DNA follows: TGTGCCAGCAGCTTAGTGCTGAGCTCCTACAATGAGCAGTTCTTC. Protein sequence: CASSLVLSSYNEQFF. V usage is TRBV11-2 and J usage is TRBJ2-1; D is ambiguous. The germline gives CDR1 SGHAT, CDR2 FQNNGV. This CDR3 comprises 15 residues. V was cut by 1 base and J by 0 bases, with 7 bases left in between.

This chain uses TRBV11-2 with TRBJ2-1, with D unclear. Germline loops: CDR1 SGHAT, CDR2 FQNNGV. The V gene lost 0 bases and the J gene lost 7 bases, with 7 bases spanning the gap. This CDR3 has 13 residues. CDR3 bases: TGTGCCAGCAGCTTAGATGGGCCTAATGAGCAGTTCTTC. Amino acids: CASSLDGPNEQFF.

The V call is TRBV9, the J call TRBJ2-3; tentative D call: TRBD2 (6 bases). The CDR3 has 15 amino acids. Germline V gene sequence: CDR1 SGDLS, CDR2 YYNGEE. Trimming left V 0 bases short and J 4 bases short, with 12 bases between. The CDR3 DNA reads TGTGCCAGCAGCGTAGCCGGGGGAGCCCCAGATACGCAGTATTTT. It codes for CASSVAGGAPDTQYF.

The genes are TRBV11-2 and TRBJ2-5; D ambiguous. Judging by the DNA end, TRBJ2-7 fits better; the J call may be wrong. This CDR3 spans 12 amino acids. Germline CDR1 reads SGHAT; CDR2 reads FQNNGV. The CDR3 sequence: CASSLVSYEQYF. The CDR3 DNA reads as TGTGCCAGCAGCTTAGTCTCTTACGAGCAGTACTTC.

As for this clone: Additional DNA sequences in this sample encode the identical CDR3. The chain is built from TRBV9 and TRBJ1-1; no definite D call. This CDR3 region has 12 residues. The germline CDR1 and CDR2 sequences are SGDLS and YYNGEE. Deletions cut 3 bases from V and 1 base from J, with 4 bases between. The CDR3 sequence: CASSGGNTEAFF. CDR3 coding DNA: TGTGCCAGCAGCGGAGGGAACACTGAAGCTTTCTTT.

The V and J genes are TRBV2 and TRBJ2-2; TRBD1 aligns across 9 bases. This CDR3 has 13 residues. The germline V gene has CDR1 SNHLY and CDR2 FYNNEI. V was clipped by 4 bases and J by 6 bases; unmatched bases: 0. The DNA for the CDR3 is TGTGCCAGCAGTGGACAGGGGGCCGGGGAGCTGTTTTTT. It yields the protein CASSGQGAGELFF.